Listed below are T cell receptor beta chains from one sample, sequenced in a study of blood T cells in healthy people across ages. Each CDR3 protein is one row after TCRdb ran MiXCR on the 5' RACE reads. Among 700,000 to 900,000 distinct CDR3 sequences listed, roughly 26% were seen once. The same specimen was also included in a second study, on T cells of mothers and their children.

Sequencing was done on a sample of blood. The receptors come from a boy aged 5-17 years in good health. Each CDR3 is given with its conserved first and last residue. Fields, in order: J gene, clone size, D gene, V gene, CDR3 protein, CDR3 DNA. D genes are given only for firm matches. The size field is filled for only some rows; it gives once, few, many or a size class.

>TRBJ2-5|many|TRBD2|TRBV12-3/TRBV12-4
CASSFGGETQYF
TGTGCCAGCAGTTTCGGGGGGGAGACCCAGTACTTC
>TRBJ2-1|few|-|TRBV6-5
CASSYGPNEQFF
TGTGCCAGCAGTTACGGGCCGAATGAGCAGTTCTTC
>TRBJ2-1|few|TRBD2|TRBV7-9
CASSPGLAGMVEQFF
TGTGCCAGCAGCCCCGGACTAGCGGGGATGGTTGAGCAGTTCTTC
>TRBJ1-1|-|-|TRBV12-3/TRBV12-4
CASSLLRAEAFF
TGTGCCAGCAGTTTATTAAGGGCTGAAGCTTTCTTT
>TRBJ2-7|many|TRBD1|TRBV14
CASSFGTGGSYEQYF
TGTGCCAGCAGCTTCGGGACAGGGGGCTCCTACGAGCAGTACTTC
>TRBJ1-4|-|TRBD1|TRBV10-3
CAISADRENEKLFF
TGTGCCATCAGTGCGGACAGGGAGAATGAAAAACTGTTTTTT
>TRBJ2-6|few|-|TRBV20-1
CSARQPSGANVLTF
TGCAGTGCTAGACAGCCCTCTGGGGCCAACGTCCTGACTTTC
>TRBJ2-5|-|-|TRBV29-1
CSGGGPPAQYF
TGCAGCGGGGGCGGGCCCCCTGCCCAGTACTTC
>TRBJ1-5|few|TRBD1|TRBV7-6
CASSPGQGWSNQPQHF
TGTGCCAGCAGCCCGGGACAGGGATGGAGCAATCAGCCCCAGCATTTT
>TRBJ1-4|few|-|TRBV5-1
CASRPAGSANEKLFF
TGCGCCAGCAGACCGGCAGGGTCGGCTAATGAAAAACTGTTTTTT
>TRBJ2-1|-|-|TRBV7-2
CASSPRQPSSYNEQFF
TGTGCCAGCAGCCCGCGACAGCCCAGCTCCTACAATGAGCAGTTCTTC
>TRBJ2-5|few|TRBD2|TRBV20-1
CSARVGGLAQYF
TGCAGTGCTAGAGTGGGGGGGTTGGCCCAGTACTTC
>TRBJ1-3|-|-|TRBV3-1
CASTVSGSGNTIYF
TGTGCCAGCACCGTTAGTGGGTCTGGAAACACCATATATTTT
>TRBJ2-5|-|-|TRBV7-8
CASSSRLDETQYF
TGTGCCAGCAGTTCGAGACTAGACGAGACCCAGTACTTC
>TRBJ1-1|-|TRBD1|TRBV5-1
CASSLSGQGTEAFF
TGCGCCAGCAGCTTGAGCGGACAGGGGACCGAAGCTTTCTTT
>TRBJ2-7|few|-|TRBV7-6
CASSAAEDEQYF
TGTGCCAGCAGCGCGGCCGAGGACGAGCAGTACTTC
>TRBJ2-5|-|TRBD2|TRBV24-1
CATSDPWTSGPWETQYF
TGTGCCACCAGTGACCCTTGGACTAGCGGGCCCTGGGAGACCCAGTACTTC
>TRBJ2-4|-|TRBD2|TRBV6-6
CASSSTSGSLAKNIQYF
TGTGCCAGCAGTTCGACTAGCGGATCGCTAGCCAAAAACATTCAGTACTTC
>TRBJ2-1|-|-|TRBV4-2
CASSQDPASVYNEQFF
TGTGCCAGCAGCCAAGATCCAGCTAGCGTGTACAATGAGCAGTTCTTC
>TRBJ2-4|-|-|TRBV2
CASIKTPEGDIQYF
TGTGCCAGCATTAAAACTCCAGAGGGGGACATTCAGTACTTC
>TRBJ2-5|few|-|TRBV2
CAGEGAGQETQYF
TGTGCCGGTGAGGGCGCGGGACAAGAGACCCAGTACTTC
>TRBJ2-1|once|-|TRBV5-1
CASSSSGTRNEQFF
TGCGCCAGCTCTTCCTCCGGGACTCGGAATGAGCAGTTCTTC
>TRBJ2-7|-|-|TRBV19
CASRNIGSPYEQYF
TGTGCCAGTAGGAATATAGGGTCACCCTACGAGCAGTACTTC
>TRBJ2-4|few|-|TRBV6-5
CASSRGLAKNIQYF
TGTGCCAGCAGTCGGGGGTTAGCCAAAAACATTCAGTACTTC
>TRBJ2-3|-|-|TRBV5-1
CASSRGDFGDTQYF
TGCGCCAGCAGCCGCGGAGATTTCGGAGATACGCAGTATTTT
>TRBJ1-1|-|-|TRBV3-1
CASSLGQFARSEAFF
TGTGCCAGCAGCCTAGGACAGTTCGCTCGCTCTGAAGCTTTCTTT
>TRBJ2-3|few|TRBD1|TRBV11-2
CASSLVSTGVSTDTQYF
TGTGCCAGCAGCTTAGTGTCTACAGGGGTGAGCACAGATACGCAGTATTTT
>TRBJ2-2|few|TRBD1|TRBV6-1
CASSEVGGGQANGAGELFF
TGTGCCAGCAGTGAAGTTGGAGGGGGACAGGCCAACGGGGCCGGGGAGCTGTTTTTT
>TRBJ1-2|-|-|TRBV6-1
CASSETLRARTNYGYTF
TGTGCCAGCAGTGAAACCCTACGTGCACGAACTAACTATGGCTACACCTTC
>TRBJ2-7|few|-|TRBV5-1
CASSLDETGSYEQYF
TGCGCCAGCAGCTTGGACGAGACGGGCTCCTACGAGCAGTACTTC
>TRBJ2-7|-|TRBD2|TRBV13
CASSPGLAGGPSYEQYF
TGTGCCAGCAGCCCAGGACTAGCGGGGGGTCCCTCCTACGAGCAGTACTTC
>TRBJ2-1|-|-|TRBV20-1
CRLRGRNEQFF
TGCAGATTAAGGGGCCGGAATGAGCAGTTCTTC
>TRBJ2-7|-|-|TRBV25-1
CASSERITYEQYF
TGTGCCAGCAGTGAAAGAATTACCTACGAGCAGTACTTC
>TRBJ2-2|few|-|TRBV29-1
CSADARANTGELFF
TGCAGCGCAGATGCCAGGGCGAACACCGGGGAGCTGTTTTTT
>TRBJ2-1|few|-|TRBV5-1
CASSLGDGAYNEQFF
TGCGCCAGCAGCTTGGGGGACGGAGCCTACAATGAGCAGTTCTTC
>TRBJ2-7|-|TRBD1|TRBV13
CASSLGDRGIRAEQYF
TGTGCCAGCAGCTTAGGGGACAGGGGGATTCGGGCGGAGCAGTACTTC
>TRBJ2-3|few|-|TRBV5-1
CASMFRASGTDTQYF
TGCGCCAGCATGTTCCGGGCTAGCGGCACAGATACGCAGTATTTT
>TRBJ2-5|-|-|TRBV2
CASSGAGRQETQYF
TGTGCCAGCAGTGGGGCAGGGAGGCAAGAGACCCAGTACTTC
>TRBJ2-7|few|-|TRBV5-1
CASSTIPGEQYF
TGCGCCAGCAGCACTATACCTGGGGAGCAGTACTTC
>TRBJ2-1|-|TRBD2|TRBV10-3
CAIGGRADEQFF
TGTGCCATCGGGGGGAGGGCGGATGAGCAGTTCTTC
>TRBJ2-5|few|TRBD2|TRBV6-5
CASSSPGLGETQYF
TGTGCCAGCAGTTCCCCCGGACTAGGAGAGACCCAGTACTTC
>TRBJ1-1|-|-|TRBV6-5
CASSSAQMNTEAFF
TGTGCCAGCAGTTCGGCCCAGATGAACACTGAAGCTTTCTTT
>TRBJ1-1|-|-|TRBV7-3
CASSLNGGSLNTEAFF
TGTGCCAGCAGCTTAAACGGGGGCTCGTTGAACACTGAAGCTTTCTTT
>TRBJ2-6|few|TRBD1|TRBV29-1
CSATGGSGANVLTF
TGCAGCGCCACAGGGGGCTCTGGGGCCAACGTCCTGACTTTC
>TRBJ2-4|-|TRBD2|TRBV6-6
CASSSRGGELAKHIQYF
TGTGCCAGCAGTTCCCGGGGGGGGGAGCTAGCCAAACACATTCAGTACTTC
>TRBJ2-5|many|TRBD1|TRBV2
CASSEAGGAETQYF
TGTGCCAGCAGTGAGGCAGGGGGCGCAGAGACCCAGTACTTC
>TRBJ1-4|-|-|TRBV18
CASSPIKLALPTNEKLFF
TGTGCCAGCTCACCAATAAAATTGGCATTACCAACTAATGAAAAACTGTTTTTT
>TRBJ2-4|-|-|TRBV20-1
CSAAGRAEYSKNIQYF
TGCAGTGCTGCCGGGCGGGCGGAATATTCCAAAAACATTCAGTACTTC
>TRBJ1-5|-|-|TRBV21-1
CASSPMSDRAQPQHF
TGTGCCAGCAGCCCTATGTCGGACAGGGCTCAGCCCCAGCATTTT
>TRBJ1-2|-|-|TRBV18
CASSPSSPLYGYTF
TGTGCCAGCTCACCGTCCAGCCCATTATATGGCTACACCTTC
>TRBJ2-1|-|TRBD1|TRBV14
CASSRRTGVPYNEQFF
TGTGCCAGCAGCCGCCGAACAGGGGTTCCCTACAATGAGCAGTTCTTC
>TRBJ1-2|few|-|TRBV7-9
CASSDTGRVTYGYTF
TGTGCCAGCAGTGACACTGGCAGGGTTACCTATGGCTACACCTTC
>TRBJ2-1|few|-|TRBV29-1
CSVEGALTPKQRTADSSYNEQFF
TGCAGCGTTGAAGGGGCCTTAACCCCAAAACAAAGGACAGCCGACAGCTCCTACAATGAGCAGTTCTTC
>TRBJ1-5|-|-|TRBV4-1
CASSQVYTAPDQPQHF
TGCGCCAGCAGCCAAGTTTATACGGCGCCGGATCAGCCCCAGCATTTT
>TRBJ2-7|-|-|TRBV5-5
CASSLQGHSSYEQYF
TGTGCCAGCAGCTTGCAGGGGCACAGCTCCTACGAGCAGTACTTC
>TRBJ1-5|-|-|TRBV28
CASSPTTGHQPQHF
TGTGCCAGCAGTCCAACGACAGGACATCAGCCCCAGCATTTT
>TRBJ1-1|few|-|TRBV12-3/TRBV12-4
CASSRPQGTEAFF
TGTGCCAGCAGTCGACCGCAGGGGACTGAAGCTTTCTTT